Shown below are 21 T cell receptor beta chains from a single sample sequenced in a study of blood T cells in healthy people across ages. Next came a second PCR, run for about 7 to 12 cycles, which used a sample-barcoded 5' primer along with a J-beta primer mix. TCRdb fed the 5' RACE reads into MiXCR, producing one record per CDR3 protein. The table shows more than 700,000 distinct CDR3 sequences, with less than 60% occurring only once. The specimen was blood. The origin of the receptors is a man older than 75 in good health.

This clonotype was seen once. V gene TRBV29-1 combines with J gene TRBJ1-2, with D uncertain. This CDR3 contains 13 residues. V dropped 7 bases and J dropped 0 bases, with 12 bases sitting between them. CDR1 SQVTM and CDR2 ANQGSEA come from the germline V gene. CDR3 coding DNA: TGCAGCGCCCTAAGACCAGCTAACTATGGCTACACCTTC. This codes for CSALRPANYGYTF.

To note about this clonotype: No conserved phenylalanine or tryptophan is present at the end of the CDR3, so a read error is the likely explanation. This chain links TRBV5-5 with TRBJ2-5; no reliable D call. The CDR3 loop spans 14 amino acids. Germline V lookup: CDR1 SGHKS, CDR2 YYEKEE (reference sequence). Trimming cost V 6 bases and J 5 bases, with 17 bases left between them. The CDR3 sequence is CASTPGWGYETQYI. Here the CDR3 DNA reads TGTGCCAGCACCCCAGGTTGGGGTTATGAGACCCAGTACATC.

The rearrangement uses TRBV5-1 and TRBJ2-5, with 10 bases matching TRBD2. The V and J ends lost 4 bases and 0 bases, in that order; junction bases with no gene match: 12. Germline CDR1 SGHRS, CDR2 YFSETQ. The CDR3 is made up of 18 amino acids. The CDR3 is CASSPGLAGASYQETQYF. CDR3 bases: TGCGCCAGCAGCCCGGGTCTAGCGGGGGCTTCGTACCAAGAGACCCAGTACTTC.

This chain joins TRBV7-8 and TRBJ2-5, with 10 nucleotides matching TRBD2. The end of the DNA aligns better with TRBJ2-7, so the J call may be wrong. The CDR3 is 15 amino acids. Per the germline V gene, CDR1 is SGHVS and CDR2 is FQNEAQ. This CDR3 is CASSLGASGGYEQYF. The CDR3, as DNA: TGTGCCAGCAGCTTAGGTGCTAGCGGGGGATACGAGCAGTACTTC.

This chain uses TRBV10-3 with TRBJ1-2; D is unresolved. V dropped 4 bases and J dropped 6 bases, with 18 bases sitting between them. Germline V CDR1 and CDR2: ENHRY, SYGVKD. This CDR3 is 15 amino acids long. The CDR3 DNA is TGTGCCATCAGTGCCCGAGCCGGGGAAGTGGATGGCTACACCTTC. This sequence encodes CAISARAGEVDGYTF.

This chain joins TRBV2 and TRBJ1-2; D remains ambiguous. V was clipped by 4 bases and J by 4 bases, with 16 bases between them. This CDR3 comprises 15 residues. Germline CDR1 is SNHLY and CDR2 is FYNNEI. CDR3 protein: CASSVGVTSSYGYTF. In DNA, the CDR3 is TGTGCCAGCAGTGTTGGGGTAACCTCTTCCTATGGCTACACCTTC.

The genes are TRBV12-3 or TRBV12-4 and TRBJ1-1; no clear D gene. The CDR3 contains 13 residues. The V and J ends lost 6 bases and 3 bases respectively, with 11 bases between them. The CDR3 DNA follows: TGTGCCAGCAGGCTCCTAGAGGACACTGAAGCTTTCTTT. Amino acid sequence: CASRLLEDTEAFF.

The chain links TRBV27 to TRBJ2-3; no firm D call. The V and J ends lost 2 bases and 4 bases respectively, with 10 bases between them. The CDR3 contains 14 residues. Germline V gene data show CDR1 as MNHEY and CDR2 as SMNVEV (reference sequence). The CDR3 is CASSLLESADTQYF. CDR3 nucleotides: TGTGCCAGCAGTTTACTGGAGAGCGCAGATACGCAGTATTTT.

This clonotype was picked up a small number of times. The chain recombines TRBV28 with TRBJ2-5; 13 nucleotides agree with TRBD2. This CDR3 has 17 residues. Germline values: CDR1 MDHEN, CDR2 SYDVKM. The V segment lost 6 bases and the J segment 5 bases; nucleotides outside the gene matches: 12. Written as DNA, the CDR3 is TGTGCCAGCAGCTCCCCAAGACTAGCGGGAGGTGGTGAGACCCAGTACTTC. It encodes CASSSPRLAGGGETQYF.

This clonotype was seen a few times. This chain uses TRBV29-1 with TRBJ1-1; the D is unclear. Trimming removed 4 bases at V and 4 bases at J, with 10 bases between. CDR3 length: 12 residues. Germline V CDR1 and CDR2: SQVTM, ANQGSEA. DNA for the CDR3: TGCAGCGTTGGTCAGGTGGGCACTGAAGCTTTCTTT. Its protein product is CSVGQVGTEAFF.

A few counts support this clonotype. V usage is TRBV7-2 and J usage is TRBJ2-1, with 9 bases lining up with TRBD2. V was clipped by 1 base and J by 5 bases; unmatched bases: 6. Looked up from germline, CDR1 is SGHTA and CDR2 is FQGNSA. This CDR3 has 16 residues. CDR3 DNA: TGTGCCAGCAGCTTAGTAGGCGGGAGGGTTCACAATGAGCAGTTCTTC. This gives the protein CASSLVGGRVHNEQFF.

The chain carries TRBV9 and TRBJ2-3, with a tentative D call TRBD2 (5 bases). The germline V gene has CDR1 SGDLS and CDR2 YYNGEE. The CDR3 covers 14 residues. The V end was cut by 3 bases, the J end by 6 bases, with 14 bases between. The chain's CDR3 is CASSAAMGEDTQYF. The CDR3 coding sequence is TGTGCCAGCAGCGCCGCAATGGGAGAGGATACGCAGTATTTT.

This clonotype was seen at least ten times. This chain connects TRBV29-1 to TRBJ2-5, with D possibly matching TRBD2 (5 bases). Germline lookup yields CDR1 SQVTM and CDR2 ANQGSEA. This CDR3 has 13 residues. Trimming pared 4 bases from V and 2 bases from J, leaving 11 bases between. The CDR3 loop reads CSVGTLAQETQYF. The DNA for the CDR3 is TGCAGCGTTGGGACTTTAGCTCAAGAGACCCAGTACTTC.

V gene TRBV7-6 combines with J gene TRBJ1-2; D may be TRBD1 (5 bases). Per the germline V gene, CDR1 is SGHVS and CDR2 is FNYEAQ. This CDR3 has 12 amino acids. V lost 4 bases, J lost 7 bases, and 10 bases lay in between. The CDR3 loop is CASSSTTVGYTF. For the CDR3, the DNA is TGTGCCAGCAGCTCTACGACAGTTGGCTACACCTTC. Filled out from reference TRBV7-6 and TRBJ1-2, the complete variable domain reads GAGVSQSPRYKVTKRGQDVALRCDPISGHVSLYWYRQALGQGPEFLTYFNYEAQQDKSGLPNDRFSAERPEGSISTLTIQRTEQRDSAMYRCASSSTTVGYTFGSGTRLTVV.

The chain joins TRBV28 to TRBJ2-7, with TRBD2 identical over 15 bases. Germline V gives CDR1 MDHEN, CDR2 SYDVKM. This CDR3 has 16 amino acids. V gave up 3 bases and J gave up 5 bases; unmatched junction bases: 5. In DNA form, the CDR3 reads TGTGCCAGCAGTTTCGGACTAGCGGGAGGGCCCCACGAGCAGTACTTC. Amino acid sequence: CASSFGLAGGPHEQYF.

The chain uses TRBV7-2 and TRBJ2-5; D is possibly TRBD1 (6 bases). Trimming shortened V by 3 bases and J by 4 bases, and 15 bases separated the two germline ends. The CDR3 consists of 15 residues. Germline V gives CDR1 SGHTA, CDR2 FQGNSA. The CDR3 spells CASSFQTGLGETQYF. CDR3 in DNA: TGTGCCAGCAGCTTTCAAACAGGGTTAGGAGAGACCCAGTACTTC. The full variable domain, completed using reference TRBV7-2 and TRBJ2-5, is GAGVSQSPSNKVTEKGKDVELRCDPISGHTALYWYRQSLGQGLEFLIYFQGNSAPDKSGLPSDRFSAERTGGSVSTLTIQRTQQEDSAVYLCASSFQTGLGETQYFGPGTRLLVL.

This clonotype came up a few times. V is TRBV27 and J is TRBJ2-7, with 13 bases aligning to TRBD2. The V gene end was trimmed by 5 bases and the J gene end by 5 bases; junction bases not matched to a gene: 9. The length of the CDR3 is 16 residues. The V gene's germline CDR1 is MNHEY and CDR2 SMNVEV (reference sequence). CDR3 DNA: TGTGCCAGCAGTCCCTCACTAGCGGGAGGGCCCAACGAGCAGTACTTC. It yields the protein CASSPSLAGGPNEQYF.

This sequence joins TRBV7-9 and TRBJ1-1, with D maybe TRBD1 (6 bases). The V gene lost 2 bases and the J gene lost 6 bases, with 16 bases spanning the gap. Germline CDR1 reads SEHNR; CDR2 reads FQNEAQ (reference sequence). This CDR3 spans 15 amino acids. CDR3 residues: CASSLQGTSSAEAFF. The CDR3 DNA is TGTGCCAGCAGCTTACAGGGGACGTCCTCTGCTGAAGCTTTCTTT.

The CDR3 sequence: CASSWRAGEGEKLFF. In DNA, the CDR3 is TGTGCCAGCAGCTGGCGGGCGGGGGAAGGTGAAAAACTGTTTTTT. The V and J genes are TRBV7-2 and TRBJ1-4; weak D call: TRBD1 (5 bases). Trimming shortened V by 4 bases and J by 7 bases, and 16 bases separated the two germline ends. There are 15 residues in the CDR3. The germline gives CDR1 SGHTA, CDR2 FQGNSA. The full variable domain, its missing parts supplied by reference TRBV7-2 and TRBJ1-4, is GAGVSQSPSNKVTEKGKDVELRCDPISGHTALYWYRQSLGQGLEFLIYFQGNSAPDKSGLPSDRFSAERTGGSVSTLTIQRTQQEDSAVYLCASSWRAGEGEKLFFGSGTQLSVL.

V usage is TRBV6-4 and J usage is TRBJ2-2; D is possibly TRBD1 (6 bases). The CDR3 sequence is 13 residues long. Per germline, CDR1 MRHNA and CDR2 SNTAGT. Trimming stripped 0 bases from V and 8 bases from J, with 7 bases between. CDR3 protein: CASSDSGTGELFF. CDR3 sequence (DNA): TGTGCCAGCAGTGACTCGGGGACAGGGGAGCTGTTTTTT.

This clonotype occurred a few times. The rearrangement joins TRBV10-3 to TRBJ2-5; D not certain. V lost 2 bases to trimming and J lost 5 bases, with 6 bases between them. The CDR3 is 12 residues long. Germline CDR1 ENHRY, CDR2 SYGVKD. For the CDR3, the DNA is TGTGCCATCAGTGAGCGCCGGGAGACCCAGTACTTC. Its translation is CAISERRETQYF.